One sample yielded the 5 T cell receptor beta chains listed below, sequenced in a study of a mutant IDH1 vaccine in newly diagnosed glioma. The time point is: baseline, week 1 (first vaccination visit). Stated treatment: pre-vaccination baseline after standard-of-care therapy. Sequencing was performed with immunoSEQ multiplex PCR; in TCRdb, only in-frame clones are kept and a portion is missing. Of just under 95,000 clones in the sample, about 83% are singletons; the top ten hold 7% to 9%. Sequencing was performed on PBMCs, taken from a glioma patient treated with radiotherapy, temozolomide or both. The origin of the receptors is a woman aged 50 to 60 with glioma.

This chain joins TRBV11-2 and TRBJ1-1; D is possibly TRBD1 (5 bases). CDR3 size: 16 residues. The V end was cut by 4 bases, the J end by 0 bases, with 15 bases between. Per the germline V gene, CDR1 is SGHAT and CDR2 is FQNNGV. CDR3 in DNA: TGTGCCAGCAGCTCGGCGGTAGGGGCTATGAACACTGAAGCTTTCTTT. It is translated as CASSSAVGAMNTEAFF.

The chain is built from TRBV4-1 and TRBJ2-3, with D possibly matching TRBD1 (6 bases). Germline loops: CDR1 MGHRA, CDR2 YSYEKL. The CDR3 has 16 residues. V lost 4 bases to trimming and J lost 11 bases, with 25 bases between them. DNA for the CDR3: TGCGCCAGCAGCCCACTGGGGTCAGGGGCTTACCGAGAGCAGTATTTT. The encoded protein is CASSPLGSGAYREQYF.

This clone was detected only a few times. V gene TRBV6-1 combines with J gene TRBJ1-2; D is ambiguous. Deletions cut 4 bases from V and 0 bases from J, with 6 bases between. The CDR3 sequence is 13 residues long. Germline CDR1 reads MNHNS; CDR2 reads SASEGT. Written as DNA, the CDR3 is TGTGCCAGCAGTGTAAGGCCTAACTATGGCTACACCTTC. It is translated as CASSVRPNYGYTF.

This chain connects TRBV6-4 to TRBJ1-1; unclear D gene. Germline lookup yields CDR1 MRHNA and CDR2 SNTAGT. V lost 6 bases and J lost 0, with 8 bases in between. The CDR3 spans 13 residues. CDR3 nucleotide sequence: TGTGCCAGCAGACGCGGTTTGAACACTGAAGCTTTCTTT. Translated, it gives CASRRGLNTEAFF.

The V call is TRBV5-1, the J call TRBJ1-1; D call uncertain. The CDR3 runs 15 residues. Trimming took 0 bases from V and 0 from J, leaving 9 bases between them. Germline-derived CDR1 and CDR2 are SGHRS and YFSETQ. CDR3 loop: CASSLAGTVNTEAFF. For the CDR3, the DNA is TGCGCCAGCAGCTTGGCGGGAACGGTGAACACTGAAGCTTTCTTT.